The source of this T cell receptor beta chain is a study of T cells in Graves' hyperthyroidism and ophthalmopathy (dated by TCRdb to between 2018 and 2021). Concerning the study at large: Peripheral blood samples were taken at the time of initial diagnosis, prior to any treatment. TCR V-J signatures able to tell the groups apart were searched for in a discovery cohort of some 100 patients, of whom more than 40 had Graves' ophthalmopathy and 57 had stable Graves' hyperthyroidism. Whether ophthalmopathy could be predicted prospectively was tested in an independent validation cohort made up of 18 to 20 hyperthyroidism patients plus 17 patients who later progressed to ophthalmopathy. The roughly 91 discovery patients were randomly divided into training and test sets at a 7:3 ratio. Thyroid tissue and blood T-cell repertoires from six or seven Graves' hyperthyroidism patients were also compared in the study. Following sampling, methimazole starting at 30 mg daily was given to hyperthyroidism patients, and high-dose intravenous methylprednisolone was given to ophthalmopathy patients. The paper reports TCR Vbeta CDR3 sequencing of approximately 130 peripheral blood samples: 43 ophthalmopathy, under 80 hyperthyroidism and around 17 progressor patients.

The TCR beta CDR3 regions were amplified from RNA transcripts. A first-round RT-PCR of the TCR CDR3 used the HTBI primer set with the Qiagen OneStep RT-PCR kit. The libraries were constructed in a second round of multiplex PCR and then size-selected and purified. Paired-end sequencing of the libraries was performed with 100 bp reads on an Illumina HiSeq2000. The original pipeline was this. SOAPnuke was used to process the raw data, removing reads that contained adapters or uncalled bases, had a mean Phred below 15, or lacked an exact match to the constant primer or identifier. High-quality paired reads were merged with COPE v1.2.5, and unique nucleotide sequences were defined as clonotypes. MiTCR v1.1 was used to align clonotypes to the IMGT TRBV, TRBD and TRBJ reference segments. The analysis was restricted to V-J combinations with a frequency above 0.0001, which together covered around 99% of the repertoires. A TCS score was defined as the ratio of F50 (clonal expansion) to E x V (chaos), with BLOSUM62-based TCRdist applied between CDR3 peptides within each V-J. Welch's t-statistics and random forest reduced fewer than 600 V-J features to roughly 13, which were used in a naive Bayes classifier (R e1071). TCRdb cleaned the public reads at Q25 with fastp, built clones with MiXCR and kept in-frame beta chains. When rows share a CDR3 protein, they turn into one entry using the most common DNA and genes. TCRdb assigned the V and J calls; the authors' analysis was not used. The sample data list approximately 420,000 distinct CDR3 sequences, and roughly an eighth of these were observed just once. The ten largest clones take up approximately 5.3% of the sample.

V loses 8 bases of germline sequence and J loses 4 bases, and the interval between the two ends is 20 bases. The CDR3 runs 15 residues from the cysteine to the phenylalanine. Only the CDR3 DNA stays, 45 bases, in frame from base 1. Per the germline V gene (reference sequence), SEHNR is the CDR1 and FQNEAQ is the CDR2. General conclusions and limits of the study: Sample size was not statistically predetermined, and investigators were not blinded to group allocation. Blood samples also contained most of the expanded thyroid clonotypes (frequency above 0.001), which suggests that blood repertoires may reflect thyroid immune responses. In validation, the model predicted progression to ophthalmopathy with 55% to 71% sensitivity and about 73% specificity, a median of around 6.6 months before onset. Ophthalmopathy was separated from stable hyperthyroidism by a 13 V-J signature model, with approximately 90% sensitivity and approximately 84% specificity obtained in cross-validation and 80%/75% obtained in testing.

A patient counted as having stable Graves' hyperthyroidism if no progression to ophthalmopathy occurred over 18 months of follow-up. Hyperthyroidism patients were newly diagnosed, had a disease duration of under 2 months, and were aged 18 to 65 years. The study excluded patients with uncontrolled infections, other autoimmune diseases, pregnancy or lactation. Clinical symptoms, serum thyroxine and TRAb, thyroid ultrasound, and orbital computed tomography formed the basis for the diagnoses. PBMCs were separated from under 11 ml of fresh peripheral blood using Ficoll-Paque density gradient centrifugation. Total RNA was extracted using Trizol reagent, and RNA quality was assessed on an Agilent 2100 Bioanalyzer. Comments on this clonotype: What antigen it recognizes has not been identified. No base quality information exists; no much larger clone differs at one position.

The sequencing input was blood. The clonotype was recovered from a woman in her late teens or twenties with Graves' hyperthyroidism. The chain is encoded by TRBV7-9 joined to TRBJ1-2; the D gene is not confidently resolved. Here the CDR3 is given as CASDQNPGRGYGYTF. The DNA is TGTGCCAGCGATCAAAACCCTGGGCGGGGCTATGGCTACACCTTC.